The following is a T cell receptor beta chain sequence with its context. Other DNA sequences in this sample translate to the same CDR3. This specimen belongs to a study of blood T cell repertoires in COVID-19. On the study more broadly: Both acute and convalescent COVID-19 samples were obtained from the United States, Italy and Spain. Nucleic acid was either cDNA or gDNA, and it came from T cells, B-cell-depleted T cells, or PBMCs.

Source study methods: Scientists estimated how many nucleated cells there were by amplifying reference gene primers. Clones were sequenced by immunoSEQ multiplex PCR, and TCRdb holds only the in-frame ones, with some missing. The V and J calls and the clone size are those of that table, but D and trimming were determined from the DNA. The repertoire has roughly 130,000 clones, about four fifths of them found once; the top ten carry 3%. V lost 6 bases and J lost 2; bases outside the gene matches: 3. The length of the CDR3 is 13 residues. Germline lookup yields CDR1 MNHEY and CDR2 SVGAGI. Sequenced input: peripheral blood. This TCR came from a woman at least 80 years old with acute or convalescent COVID-19. The chain employs TRBV6-5 and TRBJ1-2; 7 positions match TRBD1. In nucleotides, the CDR3 is TGTGCCAGCAGCCCAGGGGGGAACTATGGCTACACCTTC. Translation gives CASSPGGNYGYTF.